The sequence of this T cell receptor beta chain was determined in a study of human T cells and chemical hapten exposure. Study context: All patients underwent weekly scalp dosing with diphenylcyclopropenone for the full approximately 25-week study.

The study's findings and limits: Expanded TCRs grouped into significantly more large CDR3 similarity clusters than controls produced.

Time point specified: patch test 3, about 24 weeks after DPC sensitization. Specified treatment: therapeutic diphenylcyclopropenone sensitization with weekly scalp DPC. The sample holds many counts of this clonotype. Antigen specificity is unknown. V lost 2 bases, J lost 8 bases, and 17 bases stayed unmatched. Germline CDR1 SGHNT, CDR2 YYREEE (reference sequence). The CDR3 has 18 amino acids. TCRdb independently ran MiXCR on the RACE reads; one entry per CDR3 protein. This sample has about 90,000 distinct CDR3 sequences, with under 13% found just once. This receptor was identified in a young woman with alopecia areata. Some clones in this sample may be carry-over from other donors' samples. Sample: whole blood, taken in connection with sensitization to the hapten diphenylcyclopropenone (DPC). V is TRBV5-4 and J is TRBJ1-5; 9 bases fit TRBD1. The CDR3: CASSLGPPRGQGVEPQHF. The CDR3 region has the DNA TGTGCCAGCAGCTTAGGTCCCCCGAGGGGACAGGGCGTGGAGCCCCAGCATTTT. Drawing the rest from reference TRBV5-4 and TRBJ1-5, the complete variable domain is ETGVTQSPTHLIKTRGQQVTLRCSSQSGHNTVSWYQQALGQGPQFIFQYYREEENGRGNFPPRFSGLQFPNYSSELNVNALELDDSALYLCASSLGPPRGQGVEPQHFGDGTRLSIL.